This is a list of T cell receptor beta chains from one sample in a study of blood T cells in healthy people across ages. MiXCR was run by TCRdb on the 5' RACE reads, yielding one entry per CDR3 protein. The sample comprises around 670,000 distinct CDR3 sequences, approximately 30% of which are singletons, and 15% to 17% rests with the top ten. Sequencing was performed on blood. Receptors were obtained from a woman of 80 years or more in good health. Both conserved end residues are part of each CDR3. Each record gives: clone size, CDR3 length, V gene, D gene, J gene, CDR3 protein, CDR3 DNA. D genes are given only for firm matches. Where a row states a size, it is once, few, many or the class of an expanded clone; other rows omit it.

clone size: few
CDR3 length: 14
V gene: TRBV7-6
D gene: -
J gene: TRBJ1-1
CDR3 protein: CASSLGTEDTEAFF
CDR3 DNA: TGTGCCAGCAGCTTAGGGACCGAGGACACTGAAGCTTTCTTT

clone size: many
CDR3 length: 15
V gene: TRBV13
D gene: TRBD1
J gene: TRBJ2-3
CDR3 protein: CASSWGQGARDTQYF
CDR3 DNA: TGTGCCAGCAGCTGGGGACAGGGGGCGCGGGATACGCAGTATTTT

clone size: many
CDR3 length: 16
V gene: TRBV10-3
D gene: TRBD2
J gene: TRBJ2-3
CDR3 protein: CAGGTSGFQGTDTQYF
CDR3 DNA: TGTGCCGGGGGGACTAGCGGGTTCCAGGGTACAGATACGCAGTATTTT

clone size: -
CDR3 length: 12
V gene: TRBV28
D gene: -
J gene: TRBJ1-4
CDR3 protein: CASTSRGEKLFF
CDR3 DNA: TGTGCCAGCACCTCTCGTGGGGAAAAACTGTTTTTT

clone size: many
CDR3 length: 15
V gene: TRBV7-2
D gene: -
J gene: TRBJ2-7
CDR3 protein: CASSLEGATAYEQYF
CDR3 DNA: TGTGCCAGCAGCTTAGAGGGAGCAACTGCCTACGAGCAGTACTTC

clone size: -
CDR3 length: 14
V gene: TRBV18
D gene: -
J gene: TRBJ1-1
CDR3 protein: CASSPLGLNTEAFF
CDR3 DNA: TGTGCCAGCTCACCTTTGGGGCTGAACACTGAAGCTTTCTTT

clone size: -
CDR3 length: 15
V gene: TRBV19
D gene: TRBD1
J gene: TRBJ2-1
CDR3 protein: CASSRTGNGYNEQFF
CDR3 DNA: TGTGCCAGTAGTAGGACAGGGAACGGCTACAATGAGCAGTTCTTC

clone size: -
CDR3 length: 13
V gene: TRBV12-3/TRBV12-4
D gene: -
J gene: TRBJ2-3
CDR3 protein: CASIRVSPDTQYF
CDR3 DNA: TGTGCCAGTATACGAGTGAGCCCAGATACGCAGTATTTT

clone size: many
CDR3 length: 15
V gene: TRBV6-5
D gene: TRBD1
J gene: TRBJ2-3
CDR3 protein: CASRTRQGRSDTQYF
CDR3 DNA: TGTGCCAGCAGAACTCGACAGGGGAGGTCAGATACGCAGTATTTT

clone size: many
CDR3 length: 14
V gene: TRBV10-3
D gene: -
J gene: TRBJ2-3
CDR3 protein: CAISEEQGADTQYF
CDR3 DNA: TGTGCCATCAGTGAGGAACAGGGCGCAGATACGCAGTATTTT

clone size: -
CDR3 length: 13
V gene: TRBV3-1
D gene: -
J gene: TRBJ1-1
CDR3 protein: CASSQRENTEAFF
CDR3 DNA: TGTGCCAGCAGCCAACGCGAAAACACTGAAGCTTTCTTT

clone size: -
CDR3 length: 15
V gene: TRBV7-8
D gene: -
J gene: TRBJ1-1
CDR3 protein: CVSSLAQGMNTEAFF
CDR3 DNA: TGTGTCAGCAGCTTAGCGCAGGGAATGAACACTGAAGCTTTCTTT

clone size: -
CDR3 length: 15
V gene: TRBV29-1
D gene: TRBD2
J gene: TRBJ2-2
CDR3 protein: CSVQGAGGVTGELFF
CDR3 DNA: TGCAGCGTTCAAGGAGCGGGGGGCGTCACCGGGGAGCTGTTTTTT

clone size: many
CDR3 length: 12
V gene: TRBV6-2/TRBV6-3
D gene: -
J gene: TRBJ2-3
CDR3 protein: CAIDKDTDTQYF
CDR3 DNA: TGTGCCATCGACAAGGACACAGATACGCAGTATTTT

clone size: many
CDR3 length: 14
V gene: TRBV27
D gene: -
J gene: TRBJ2-1
CDR3 protein: CASSTGGRLSEQFF
CDR3 DNA: TGTGCCAGCAGCACGGGGGGCAGGCTAAGTGAGCAGTTCTTC

clone size: -
CDR3 length: 14
V gene: TRBV5-1
D gene: -
J gene: TRBJ2-1
CDR3 protein: CASSTPTQNNEQFF
CDR3 DNA: TGCGCCAGCAGCACACCAACACAAAACAATGAGCAGTTCTTC

clone size: -
CDR3 length: 12
V gene: TRBV30
D gene: -
J gene: TRBJ1-1
CDR3 protein: CAWRDANTEAFF
CDR3 DNA: TGTGCCTGGAGAGACGCGAACACTGAAGCTTTCTTT

clone size: many
CDR3 length: 14
V gene: TRBV7-3
D gene: TRBD2
J gene: TRBJ2-1
CDR3 protein: CASSSSGGPNEQFF
CDR3 DNA: TGTGCCAGCAGTTCTAGCGGGGGGCCCAATGAGCAGTTCTTC

clone size: -
CDR3 length: 13
V gene: TRBV29-1
D gene: TRBD1
J gene: TRBJ2-3
CDR3 protein: CGVERGRTDTQYF
CDR3 DNA: TGCGGCGTTGAAAGGGGGCGGACAGATACGCAGTATTTT

clone size: many
CDR3 length: 13
V gene: TRBV7-3
D gene: -
J gene: TRBJ1-2
CDR3 protein: CASSLGQQDGYTF
CDR3 DNA: TGTGCCAGCAGCTTAGGACAGCAGGATGGCTACACCTTC

clone size: many
CDR3 length: 12
V gene: TRBV3-1
D gene: TRBD2
J gene: TRBJ2-7
CDR3 protein: CASNGEGYEQYF
CDR3 DNA: TGTGCCAGCAACGGGGAGGGCTACGAGCAGTACTTC

clone size: many
CDR3 length: 12
V gene: TRBV12-3/TRBV12-4
D gene: -
J gene: TRBJ1-2
CDR3 protein: CASSRQLYGYTF
CDR3 DNA: TGTGCCAGCAGCCGACAGCTCTATGGCTACACCTTC

clone size: many
CDR3 length: 15
V gene: TRBV5-1
D gene: TRBD1
J gene: TRBJ2-3
CDR3 protein: CASSAGDRVADTQYF
CDR3 DNA: TGCGCCAGCAGCGCCGGGGACAGGGTTGCAGATACGCAGTATTTT

clone size: -
CDR3 length: 16
V gene: TRBV2
D gene: -
J gene: TRBJ2-1
CDR3 protein: CASSRTRDLIRSEQFF
CDR3 DNA: TGTGCCAGCAGTCGCACCCGGGACCTCATTCGAAGTGAGCAGTTCTTC

clone size: many
CDR3 length: 19
V gene: TRBV13
D gene: TRBD2
J gene: TRBJ2-6
CDR3 protein: CASSLGLTSGASGANVLTF
CDR3 DNA: TGTGCCAGCAGCTTAGGCCTAACGAGCGGGGCCTCTGGGGCCAACGTCCTGACTTTC

clone size: -
CDR3 length: 14
V gene: TRBV3-1
D gene: TRBD1
J gene: TRBJ1-6
CDR3 protein: CASSPRTGNSPPHF
CDR3 DNA: TGTGCCAGCAGCCCGCGGACAGGGAATTCACCCCCCCACTTT

clone size: many
CDR3 length: 17
V gene: TRBV9
D gene: TRBD2
J gene: TRBJ2-6
CDR3 protein: CASSVSAAPKAGSVLTF
CDR3 DNA: TGTGCCAGCAGCGTCTCAGCGGCCCCAAAAGCGGGATCCGTCCTGACTTTC

clone size: -
CDR3 length: 15
V gene: TRBV28
D gene: -
J gene: TRBJ1-5
CDR3 protein: CASSSLARVESAQHF
CDR3 DNA: TGTGCCAGCAGTTCCCTCGCCCGGGTCGAATCGGCCCAGCATTTT

clone size: -
CDR3 length: 15
V gene: TRBV10-3
D gene: -
J gene: TRBJ2-7
CDR3 protein: CAISDFRHPYNEQYF
CDR3 DNA: TGTGCCATCAGTGACTTCCGCCACCCCTACAATGAGCAGTACTTC

clone size: -
CDR3 length: 16
V gene: TRBV28
D gene: TRBD1
J gene: TRBJ1-5
CDR3 protein: CASNLWGTGGGQPQHF
CDR3 DNA: TGTGCCAGCAATTTATGGGGGACAGGGGGCGGGCAGCCCCAGCATTTT

clone size: many
CDR3 length: 17
V gene: TRBV11-3
D gene: -
J gene: TRBJ1-2
CDR3 protein: CASSFVGQARANYGYTF
CDR3 DNA: TGTGCCAGCAGCTTCGTCGGGCAGGCAAGAGCTAACTATGGCTACACCTTC

clone size: -
CDR3 length: 14
V gene: TRBV7-9
D gene: -
J gene: TRBJ2-3
CDR3 protein: CASSDITRTDTQYF
CDR3 DNA: TGTGCCAGCAGTGACATCACGAGAACAGATACGCAGTATTTT

clone size: many
CDR3 length: 15
V gene: TRBV4-1
D gene: TRBD1
J gene: TRBJ1-2
CDR3 protein: CASSPAGTGVSGYTF
CDR3 DNA: TGCGCCAGCAGCCCTGCCGGGACAGGGGTGAGTGGCTACACCTTC

clone size: -
CDR3 length: 17
V gene: TRBV29-1
D gene: TRBD2
J gene: TRBJ2-5
CDR3 protein: CSVEDLGTSVSSETQYF
CDR3 DNA: TGCAGCGTTGAAGATCTTGGGACTAGCGTGTCCTCTGAGACCCAGTACTTC

clone size: -
CDR3 length: 13
V gene: TRBV7-9
D gene: -
J gene: TRBJ1-2
CDR3 protein: CASSPTGIHGYTF
CDR3 DNA: TGTGCCAGCAGCCCTACAGGGATCCATGGCTACACCTTC

clone size: -
CDR3 length: 14
V gene: TRBV12-3/TRBV12-4
D gene: -
J gene: TRBJ2-3
CDR3 protein: CASSDRESADTQYF
CDR3 DNA: TGTGCCAGCAGTGACCGGGAGAGCGCAGATACGCAGTATTTT

clone size: many
CDR3 length: 13
V gene: TRBV5-1
D gene: -
J gene: TRBJ2-7
CDR3 protein: CASSWTGQYEQYF
CDR3 DNA: TGCGCCAGCAGCTGGACCGGACAGTACGAGCAGTACTTC

clone size: many
CDR3 length: 17
V gene: TRBV7-8
D gene: TRBD1
J gene: TRBJ1-1
CDR3 protein: CASSLVIWGQGRTEAFF
CDR3 DNA: TGTGCCAGCAGCTTAGTTATCTGGGGACAGGGGAGGACTGAAGCTTTCTTT

clone size: -
CDR3 length: 14
V gene: TRBV6-2/TRBV6-3
D gene: -
J gene: TRBJ2-5
CDR3 protein: CASRNRDYQETQYF
CDR3 DNA: TGTGCCAGCAGAAACCGGGACTACCAAGAGACCCAGTACTTC

clone size: -
CDR3 length: 16
V gene: TRBV30
D gene: -
J gene: TRBJ2-3
CDR3 protein: CAWSVQALNVADTQYF
CDR3 DNA: TGTGCCTGGAGTGTACAAGCCCTGAACGTGGCAGATACGCAGTATTTT

clone size: -
CDR3 length: 14
V gene: TRBV18
D gene: -
J gene: TRBJ2-7
CDR3 protein: CASSPAGTLYEQYF
CDR3 DNA: TGTGCCAGCTCACCGGCGGGGACTCTCTACGAGCAGTACTTC

clone size: -
CDR3 length: 14
V gene: TRBV27
D gene: TRBD1
J gene: TRBJ2-5
CDR3 protein: CASSLGTGLETQYF
CDR3 DNA: TGTGCCAGCAGTTTGGGGACAGGGCTGGAGACCCAGTACTTC

clone size: -
CDR3 length: 14
V gene: TRBV7-8
D gene: TRBD2
J gene: TRBJ2-7
CDR3 protein: CASSLAPTAGEQYF
CDR3 DNA: TGTGCCAGCAGCTTAGCGCCTACAGCGGGGGAGCAGTACTTC

clone size: -
CDR3 length: 13
V gene: TRBV6-6
D gene: -
J gene: TRBJ2-5
CDR3 protein: CASRSSGTETQYF
CDR3 DNA: TGTGCCAGTAGATCATCAGGGACGGAGACCCAGTACTTC

clone size: few
CDR3 length: 17
V gene: TRBV13
D gene: -
J gene: TRBJ1-5
CDR3 protein: CASSLGGAAYSNQPQHF
CDR3 DNA: TGTGCCAGCAGCTTAGGCGGGGCAGCTTATAGCAATCAGCCCCAGCATTTT

clone size: many
CDR3 length: 16
V gene: TRBV20-1
D gene: TRBD1
J gene: TRBJ2-5
CDR3 protein: CSARGDRRTNQETQYF
CDR3 DNA: TGCAGTGCTAGGGGGGACAGGAGAACCAACCAAGAGACCCAGTACTTC

clone size: many
CDR3 length: 15
V gene: TRBV7-2
D gene: TRBD2
J gene: TRBJ2-1
CDR3 protein: CASSPLNGGYNEQFF
CDR3 DNA: TGTGCCAGCAGCCCGCTAAACGGGGGGTACAATGAGCAGTTCTTC

clone size: -
CDR3 length: 14
V gene: TRBV3-1
D gene: -
J gene: TRBJ1-6
CDR3 protein: CASSQGGESSPLHF
CDR3 DNA: TGTGCCAGCAGCCAAGGGGGCGAGAGTTCACCCCTCCACTTT

clone size: many
CDR3 length: 16
V gene: TRBV7-3
D gene: TRBD1
J gene: TRBJ2-5
CDR3 protein: CASSRGSTGGQETQYF
CDR3 DNA: TGTGCCAGCAGCCGAGGGTCGACAGGGGGGCAAGAGACCCAGTACTTC

clone size: few
CDR3 length: 15
V gene: TRBV6-5
D gene: -
J gene: TRBJ1-4
CDR3 protein: CASSTQGLPNEKLFF
CDR3 DNA: TGTGCCAGCAGTACCCAGGGGTTACCGAATGAAAAACTGTTTTTT